What follows are 13 T cell receptor beta chains derived from one specimen sequenced in a study of cytotoxic CD8 clonotypes in ibrutinib-treated CLL. Profiled with immunoSEQ multiplex PCR; TCRdb holds only in-frame clones, not every one. The sample includes roughly 50,000 clones, roughly 63% of them seen just once. The specimen comprised PBMCs, sampled after 24 months of ibrutinib treatment. These receptors all come from a human donor with chronic lymphocytic leukemia.

The genes are TRBV6-1 and TRBJ1-5; D is perhaps TRBD1 (5 bases). This CDR3 has 11 amino acids. In germline, CDR1 is MNHNS, CDR2 SASEGT. The V gene lost 7 bases and the J gene lost 9 bases, with 10 bases spanning the gap. This chain's CDR3 is CASTITGPQHF. CDR3 coding DNA: TGTGCCAGCACCATTACAGGGCCCCAGCATTTT.

The CDR3 DNA sequence: TGTGCCAGCAGTGAATTGCGAGGGGGCAACTATGGCTACACCTTC. This translates into CASSELRGGNYGYTF. The chain has TRBV25-1 and TRBJ1-2; TRBD1 matches at 7 bases. There are 15 residues in the CDR3. Germline V CDR1 and CDR2: MGHDK, SYGVNS. The junction had 4 bases not matched to a gene; V was cut back by 1 base and J by 2 bases.

The chain couples TRBV21-1 to TRBJ1-4. TRBV21-1 is listed as a pseudogene. This CDR3 has 16 residues. The CDR3 DNA is TGTGCCAGCATTGGGGGGGACGCACAAAATAATGAAAAACTGTTTTTT. This codes for CASIGGDAQNNEKLFF.

The CDR3 is CASSPAQQGTDTQYF. The CDR3 region has the DNA TGTGCCAGCAGCCCAGCGCAACAAGGCACAGATACGCAGTATTTT. The V and J genes are TRBV2 and TRBJ2-3, with D hard to call. The V end lost 6 bases, the J end lost 1 base, and 14 bases lay between the germline ends. The germline V gene has CDR1 SNHLY and CDR2 FYNNEI. The CDR3 runs to 15 residues.

The rearrangement links TRBV6-5 to TRBJ1-2; unclear D gene. Deletions cut 0 bases from V and 7 bases from J, with 9 bases between. The germline gives CDR1 MNHEY, CDR2 SVGAGI. The length of the CDR3 is 13 residues. CDR3 in DNA: TGTGCCAGCAGTTACTCGATAGTTGGTGGCTACACCTTC. Translation gives CASSYSIVGGYTF.

The rearrangement joins TRBV4-2 to TRBJ1-3; the D is unclear. V lost 4 bases, J lost 0 bases, and 10 bases lay in between. CDR1 and CDR2 from the germline V gene are LGHNA and YNFKEQ. This CDR3 contains 15 residues. The CDR3 loop reads CASSREVDSGNTIYF. The CDR3 coding sequence is TGTGCCAGCAGCCGAGAAGTAGACTCTGGAAACACCATATATTTT.

The V gene is TRBV11-2, the J gene TRBJ2-1; D gene unclear. The CDR3 is 13 residues long. CDR1 and CDR2 from the germline V gene are SGHAT and FQNNGV. Trimming shortened V by 4 bases and J by 4 bases, and 8 bases separated the two germline ends. CDR3: CASSSLGYNEQFF. CDR3 nucleotide sequence: TGTGCCAGCAGCTCACTGGGATACAATGAGCAGTTCTTC.

The chain couples TRBV27 to TRBJ1-1, with TRBD1 as a possible D gene (6 bases). The CDR3 consists of 16 residues. The germline gives CDR1 MNHEY, CDR2 SMNVEV (reference sequence). Trimming removed 6 bases at V and 4 bases at J, with 21 bases between. The CDR3 nucleotides read TGTGCCAGCAGGGGAATCCTACAGGGTGGTACCACTGAAGCTTTCTTT. It is translated as CASRGILQGGTTEAFF.

Written as DNA, the CDR3 is TGTGCCAGCAGCCCCGCGGGCGACGGATTTAACTATGGCTACACCTTC. Protein sequence: CASSPAGDGFNYGYTF. The V gene is TRBV7-8, the J gene TRBJ1-2; no clear D gene. Deletions cut 5 bases from V and 1 base from J, with 17 bases between. The CDR3 has 16 amino acids. Germline CDR1 SGHVS, CDR2 FQNEAQ. The entire variable domain, with the rest obtained from reference TRBV7-8 and TRBJ1-2, is as follows: GAGVSQSPRYKVAKRGQDVALRCDPISGHVSLFWYQQALGQGPEFLTYFQNEAQLDKSGLPSDRFFAERPEGSVSTLKIQRTQQEDSAVYLCASSPAGDGFNYGYTFGSGTRLTVV.

The chain links TRBV7-9 to TRBJ1-1, with a possible D match to TRBD1 (6 bases). The CDR3 has 15 amino acids. The germline V and J ends were trimmed by 4 bases and 4 bases, with 16 bases remaining between them. CDR1 and CDR2 (germline): SEHNR, FQNEAQ (reference sequence). CDR3 DNA: TGTGCCAGCAGCTCCACCGGGACAAGGGGCACTGAAGCTTTCTTT. This encodes CASSSTGTRGTEAFF.

This clone was seen just once. The chain is built from TRBV13 and TRBJ2-3, with a tentative D call TRBD2 (6 bases). CDR3 length equals 16 residues. V was trimmed by 0 bases and J by 0 bases, leaving 10 bases between them. Germline loops: CDR1 PRHDT, CDR2 FYEKMQ (reference sequence). The CDR3 DNA follows: TGTGCCAGCAGCTTAGGCGGAGGGGTGAGCACAGATACGCAGTATTTT. Protein sequence: CASSLGGGVSTDTQYF.

The sample holds a few counts of this clone. V usage is TRBV5-4 and J usage is TRBJ1-2; no definite D call. The CDR3 has 14 residues. Germline V gene sequence: CDR1 SGHNT, CDR2 YYREEE (reference sequence). Trimming left V 4 bases short and J 4 bases short, with 14 bases between. The CDR3 DNA sequence: TGTGCCAGCAGCCCTGCCGGGAACATCTATGGCTACACCTTC. Encoded protein: CASSPAGNIYGYTF.

The CDR3 region has the DNA TGTGCCAGCAGCTTAGTCAGGGATGGTCGCGAGCAGTACTTC. Amino acid sequence: CASSLVRDGREQYF. The chain has TRBV7-8 and TRBJ2-7, with a possible D match to TRBD1 (5 bases). The CDR3 consists of 14 residues. The germline V gene has CDR1 SGHVS and CDR2 FQNEAQ. Deletions cut 1 base from V and 6 bases from J, with 13 bases between.